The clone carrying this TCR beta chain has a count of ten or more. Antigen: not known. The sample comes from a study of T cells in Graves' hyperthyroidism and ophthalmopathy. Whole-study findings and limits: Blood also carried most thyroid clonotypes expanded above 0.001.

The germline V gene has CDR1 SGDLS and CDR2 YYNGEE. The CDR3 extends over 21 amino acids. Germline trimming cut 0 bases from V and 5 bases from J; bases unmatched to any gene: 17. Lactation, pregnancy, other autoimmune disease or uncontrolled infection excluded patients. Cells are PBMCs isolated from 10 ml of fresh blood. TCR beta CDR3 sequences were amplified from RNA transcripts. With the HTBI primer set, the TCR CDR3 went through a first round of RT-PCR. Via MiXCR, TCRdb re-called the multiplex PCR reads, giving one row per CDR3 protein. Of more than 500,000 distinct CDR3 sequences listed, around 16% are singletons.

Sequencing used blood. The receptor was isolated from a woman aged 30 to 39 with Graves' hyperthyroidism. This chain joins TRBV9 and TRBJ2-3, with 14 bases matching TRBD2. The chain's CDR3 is CASSVGGTSGGPTMVEDTQYF. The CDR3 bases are TGTGCCAGCAGCGTAGGAGGGACTAGCGGGGGACCGACGATGGTTGAAGATACGCAGTATTTT.